These 28 T cell receptor beta chains share one sample of origin, sequenced in a study of spatial heterogeneity in lung cancer. General observations from the study: Tumor mutation count correlated with how many alpha and beta TCRs expanded intratumorally.

These TCRs are of unknown antigen specificity. TCRdb itself ran the 5' RACE reads through MiXCR, one entry per CDR3 protein. This sample has 7,200 or so distinct CDR3 sequences, with 6% to 7% found just once. Time point defined: sample taken at primary tumor resection. The sequencing here drew on lung tumor tissue, taken at surgery. These receptors were obtained from a female donor with early-stage non-small cell lung cancer.

This clonotype is medium-sized by share. V gene TRBV7-9 combines with J gene TRBJ2-6, with TRBD1 as a possible D gene (5 bases). The germline V and J ends were trimmed by 5 bases and 2 bases, with 10 bases remaining between them. CDR1 and CDR2 (germline): SEHNR, FQNEAQ (reference sequence). The CDR3 runs to 15 residues. CDR3 loop: CASSGRVTGANVLTF. In DNA, the CDR3 is TGTGCCAGCAGCGGCAGGGTGACTGGGGCCAACGTCCTGACTTTC.

This clonotype was detected ten times or more. The chain couples TRBV19 to TRBJ1-5; D is undetermined. Trimming stripped 8 bases from V and 2 bases from J, with 16 bases between. CDR1 LNHDA and CDR2 SQIVND come from the germline V gene (reference sequence). CDR3 length equals 15 residues. The CDR3 DNA sequence: TGTGCCAGTTCGAATACCTTTGGGGGCAATCAGCCCCAGCATTTT. Protein sequence: CASSNTFGGNQPQHF. Full variable domain (outside the CDR3, taken from reference TRBV19 and TRBJ1-5): DGGITQSPKYLFRKEGQNVTLSCEQNLNHDAMYWYRQDPGQGLRLIYYSQIVNDFQKGDIAEGYSVSREKKESFPLTVTSAQKNPTAFYLCASSNTFGGNQPQHFGDGTRLSIL.

By sample fraction, this clonotype is medium-sized (0.01 to 0.1%). The J gene is TRBJ1-3, the V gene TRBV10-3, with D hard to call. Trimming removed 6 bases from V and 0 bases from J, with 12 bases in between. The germline V gene has CDR1 ENHRY and CDR2 SYGVKD. The CDR3 is 15 amino acids. The CDR3 is CAISTFGPSGNTIYF. Here the CDR3 DNA reads TGTGCCATCAGCACCTTCGGACCCTCTGGAAACACCATATATTTT.

This clonotype was observed many times. The chain joins TRBV6-1 to TRBJ1-1; TRBD1 agrees at 9 bases. Trimming took 3 bases from V and 3 from J; bases not matched to a gene: 2. Germline lookup yields CDR1 MNHNS and CDR2 SASEGT. CDR3 length equals 14 residues. The CDR3 region has the DNA TGTGCCAGCAGTGAGGACAGGGGAGACACTGAAGCTTTCTTT. Encoded protein: CASSEDRGDTEAFF.

This clonotype showed up many times. The chain combines TRBV7-6 with TRBJ1-4; no reliable D call. Germline V gene data show CDR1 as SGHVS and CDR2 as FNYEAQ. Trimming left V 3 bases short and J 6 bases short, with 2 bases between. The CDR3 extends over 11 amino acids. CDR3 in DNA: TGTGCCAGCAGCTTGGATGAAAAACTGTTTTTT. Its protein product is CASSLDEKLFF. Together with reference TRBV7-6 and TRBJ1-4, the CDR3 gives the full variable domain: GAGVSQSPRYKVTKRGQDVALRCDPISGHVSLYWYRQALGQGPEFLTYFNYEAQQDKSGLPNDRFSAERPEGSISTLTIQRTEQRDSAMYRCASSLDEKLFFGSGTQLSVL.

This clonotype was detected ten times or more. The V call is TRBV30, the J call TRBJ1-6, with TRBD1 as a possible D gene (5 bases). V was clipped by 6 bases and J by 5 bases, with 11 bases between them. Germline V lookup: CDR1 GTSNPN, CDR2 SVGIG (reference sequence). CDR3 length: 13 amino acids. The CDR3 DNA follows: TGTGCCTGTACAGGAGGCAATAATTCACCCCTCCACTTT. Protein product: CACTGGNNSPLHF. The variable domain in full, with the rest retrieved from reference TRBV30 and TRBJ1-6, is SQTIHQWPATLVQPVGSPLSLECTVEGTSNPNLYWYRQAAGRGLQLLFYSVGIGQISSEVPQNLSASRPQDRQFILSSKKLLLSDSGFYLCACTGGNNSPLHFGNGTRLTVT.

The table lists this clonotype with a few counts. The chain joins TRBV30 to TRBJ2-7, with D perhaps TRBD1 (6 bases). Per the germline V gene, CDR1 is GTSNPN and CDR2 is SVGIG (reference sequence). V lost 4 bases and J lost 2, with 12 bases in between. This CDR3 is 13 amino acids long. The CDR3 protein is CAWTNRVTYEQYF. The CDR3 DNA reads as TGTGCCTGGACGAACAGGGTAACCTACGAGCAGTACTTC.

There are many counts of this clonotype. DNA of the CDR3: TGTGCCAGCAGCCCATGGCCGGGACAGGGTAGCACAGATACGCAGTATTTT. Translation: CASSPWPGQGSTDTQYF. This chain uses TRBV7-2 with TRBJ2-3; 9 bases agree with TRBD1. With V trimmed by 5 bases and J by 0 bases, 9 bases remained unmatched. Per the germline V gene, CDR1 is SGHTA and CDR2 is FQGNSA. CDR3 length equals 17 residues.

The chain employs TRBV5-6 and TRBJ2-7, with 8 bases identical to TRBD1. Per germline, CDR1 SGHDT and CDR2 YYEEEE. The trim removed 6 bases at V and 6 bases at J, leaving 8 bases unmatched. The CDR3 spans 13 residues. DNA of the CDR3: TGTGCCAGCACCTGGCAGGGGGCGAGCGAGCAGTACTTC. Amino acids: CASTWQGASEQYF.

This clonotype showed up many times. The chain combines TRBV7-3 with TRBJ2-7, with D tentatively TRBD2 (5 bases). The germline V gene encodes CDR1 SGHTA and CDR2 FQGTGA. CDR3 length: 14 amino acids. Trimming pared 2 bases from V and 4 bases from J, leaving 12 bases between. This CDR3 reads CASSLGGAKYEQYF. The CDR3, as DNA: TGTGCCAGCAGCTTAGGAGGCGCTAAGTACGAGCAGTACTTC. Full variable domain (missing parts from reference TRBV7-3 and TRBJ2-7): GAGVSQTPSNKVTEKGKYVELRCDPISGHTALYWYRQSLGQGPEFLIYFQGTGAADDSGLPNDRFFAVRPEGSVSTLKIQRTERGDSAVYLCASSLGGAKYEQYFGPGTRLTVT.

Sample share makes this clonotype medium-sized. This rearrangement joins TRBV11-2 to TRBJ1-1; a weak D match, TRBD1 (5 bases). The V end lost 2 bases, the J end lost 0 bases, and 10 bases lay between the germline ends. The CDR3 loop spans 15 amino acids. CDR1 is SGHAT and CDR2 is FQNNGV in the germline V gene. CDR3 region: CASSLINRLNTEAFF. Written as DNA, the CDR3 is TGTGCCAGCAGCTTAATAAACAGGTTGAACACTGAAGCTTTCTTT.

This clonotype was detected ten times or more. The V gene is TRBV7-8, the J gene TRBJ1-5; D remains ambiguous. CDR3 length: 15 residues. Trimming pared 3 bases from V and 2 bases from J, leaving 11 bases between. The germline V gene has CDR1 SGHVS and CDR2 FQNEAQ. As DNA, the CDR3 is TGTGCCAGCAGCTTTTCGATAACGCGCAATCAGCCCCAGCATTTT. Encoded protein: CASSFSITRNQPQHF.

In its sample, this clonotype is medium-sized. The chain is built from TRBV3-1 and TRBJ2-4; D unclear. Trimming left V 1 base short and J 9 bases short, with 7 bases between. Looked up from germline, CDR1 is LGHDT and CDR2 is YNNKEL (reference sequence). This CDR3 comprises 12 residues. The CDR3 protein is CASSQVLGIQYF. The CDR3 coding sequence is TGTGCCAGCAGCCAAGTGTTGGGCATTCAGTACTTC. The full variable domain, in which reference TRBV3-1 and TRBJ2-4 provide the parts outside the CDR3, is DTAVSQTPKYLVTQMGNDKSIKCEQNLGHDTMYWYKQDSKKFLKIMFSYNNKELIINETVPNRFSPKSPDKAHLNLHINSLELGDSAVYFCASSQVLGIQYFGAGTRLSVL.

By sample fraction, this clonotype is medium-sized. The rearrangement links TRBV3-1 to TRBJ1-1, with D uncertain. Germline lookup yields CDR1 LGHDT and CDR2 YNNKEL (reference sequence). V was shortened by 0 bases and J by 1 base, with 15 bases between the two germline ends. The CDR3 runs 17 residues. As DNA, the CDR3 is TGTGCCAGCAGCCAAGATATCAAAGCTCGACGGAACACTGAAGCTTTCTTT. This codes for CASSQDIKARRNTEAFF.

This clonotype was seen many times. The J gene is TRBJ2-5, the V gene TRBV4-1; TRBD2 matches 9 bases. The CDR3 is made up of 15 amino acids. J was trimmed by 2 bases and V by 4 bases; bases with no gene match: 5. Germline V gene data show CDR1 as MGHRA and CDR2 as YSYEKL. CDR3 sequence: CASSRMTSGQETQYF. The CDR3 DNA reads TGCGCCAGCAGCCGGATGACTAGCGGACAAGAGACCCAGTACTTC.

Judged by abundance, this clonotype is medium-sized. The genes are TRBV7-8 and TRBJ2-1; a possible D gene is TRBD2 (5 bases). The germline V gene encodes CDR1 SGHVS and CDR2 FQNEAQ. The V end was cut by 5 bases, the J end by 2 bases, with 13 bases between. The CDR3 is 15 residues long. The CDR3: CASSRAHGAYNEQFF. In DNA form, the CDR3 reads TGTGCCAGCAGCCGCGCCCACGGGGCCTACAATGAGCAGTTCTTC.

By share of the sample, this clonotype is medium-sized. The chain combines TRBV4-1 with TRBJ2-3; 7 nucleotides agree with TRBD1. This CDR3 region has 15 residues. The germline V gene has CDR1 MGHRA and CDR2 YSYEKL. V was pared by 7 bases and J by 2 bases, with 9 bases of the junction left unmatched. The CDR3 nucleotides read TGCGCCAGCACCCAGGGGGTTCACACCACAGATACGCAGTATTTT. Protein: CASTQGVHTTDTQYF.

This clonotype is deemed medium-sized. The rearrangement uses TRBV7-3 and TRBJ2-1, with 12 bases aligning to TRBD2. The CDR3 is 17 amino acids. The trim removed 3 bases at V and 7 bases at J, leaving 10 bases unmatched. Germline V gene sequence: CDR1 SGHTA, CDR2 FQGTGA. DNA for the CDR3: TGTGCCAGCAGCTTGTATTCTAGCGGGAGGGCCAGGAATGAGCAGTTCTTC. It specifies CASSLYSSGRARNEQFF.

This chain links TRBV20-1 with TRBJ1-2, with 10 bases lining up with TRBD1. CDR3 length: 16 amino acids. The J segment lost 2 bases and the V segment lost 6 bases, leaving 12 bases of the junction unmatched. Germline lookup yields CDR1 DFQATT and CDR2 SNEGSKA (reference sequence). The CDR3 coding sequence is TGCAGTGCAACCGGGACAGGGGAAACTATCAACTATGGCTACACCTTC. Protein: CSATGTGETINYGYTF.

By its share, this clonotype is medium-sized. The chain is built from TRBV9 and TRBJ2-1; D is perhaps TRBD2 (5 bases). Germline-derived CDR1 and CDR2 are SGDLS and YYNGEE. The CDR3 runs to 13 residues. Trimming took off 4 bases at V and 9 bases at J, with 14 bases between the two ends. CDR3 DNA: TGTGCCAGCAGCCCGCGTCCGGGGAGTGAGCAGTTCTTC. Translation: CASSPRPGSEQFF.

In its sample, this clonotype ranks as medium-sized. The CDR3 sequence is CASSLPLAGGYNEQFF. The CDR3 DNA follows: TGTGCCAGCAGTTTGCCTCTAGCGGGAGGATACAATGAGCAGTTCTTC. J is TRBJ2-1 and V is TRBV27; 11 nucleotides align to TRBD2. Germline lookup yields CDR1 MNHEY and CDR2 SMNVEV (reference sequence). With 3 bases clipped from V and 4 bases from J, the junction kept 5 bases outside the gene matches. There are 16 residues in the CDR3.

In this sample, this clonotype turned up many times. This rearrangement joins TRBV24-1 to TRBJ2-1, with 9 nucleotides matching TRBD1. This CDR3 has 15 amino acids. Losses at the gene ends were 3 bases for V and 6 bases for J; bases not matched to a gene: 5. In germline, CDR1 is KGHDR, CDR2 SFDVKD. CDR3 in DNA: TGTGCCACCAGTGATCCGGGACAGGGTGGCAATGAGCAGTTCTTC. It translates to CATSDPGQGGNEQFF.

The gene calls are TRBV27 and TRBJ2-7, with 7 bases fitting TRBD1. This CDR3 contains 13 residues. Losses at the gene ends were 7 bases for V and 6 bases for J; bases not matched to a gene: 9. CDR1 MNHEY and CDR2 SMNVEV come from the germline V gene (reference sequence). The CDR3 DNA follows: TGTGCCAGCAACCAGGGGGTAGTTGGCGAGCAGTACTTC. Translating it yields CASNQGVVGEQYF.

This clonotype was picked up many times. J is TRBJ1-1 and V is TRBV11-2; maybe TRBD1 (5 bases). Trimming cost V 1 base and J 5 bases, with 11 bases left between them. The CDR3 is 14 residues long. Germline V gene data show CDR1 as SGHAT and CDR2 as FQNNGV. The DNA of the CDR3 is TGTGCCAGCAGCTTAGTAGCAGGGAAGACTGAAGCTTTCTTT. The encoded protein is CASSLVAGKTEAFF.

The sample holds many counts of this clonotype. The chain has TRBV7-8 and TRBJ2-2; 11 bases agree with TRBD1. The germline V gene has CDR1 SGHVS and CDR2 FQNEAQ. The CDR3 runs to 16 residues. V shed 5 bases, J shed 6 bases, and the junction held 8 bases outside the gene matches. CDR3 protein: CASSGRPGQGAGELFF. CDR3 sequence (DNA): TGTGCCAGCAGCGGGCGGCCGGGACAGGGGGCCGGGGAGCTGTTTTTT.

The table lists this clonotype with many counts. CDR3 sequence (DNA): TGTGCCAGCAGTCCGATCACGGGGACTAGCACAGATACGCAGTATTTT. It translates to CASSPITGTSTDTQYF. This chain uses TRBV27 with TRBJ2-3, with a tentative D call TRBD2 (6 bases). There are 16 residues in the CDR3. The germline V gene encodes CDR1 MNHEY and CDR2 SMNVEV (reference sequence). The V gene lost 5 bases and the J gene lost 0 bases, with 15 bases spanning the gap.

This clonotype was counted many times. This chain connects TRBV7-2 to TRBJ2-1; 8 bases agree with TRBD2. The CDR3 length is 16 residues. V was pared by 2 bases and J by 0 bases, with 3 bases of the junction left unmatched. From germline, CDR1 is SGHTA and CDR2 FQGNSA. The CDR3 DNA reads as TGTGCCAGCAGCTTAAGGACTAGCACCTCCTACAATGAGCAGTTCTTC. Protein: CASSLRTSTSYNEQFF. Based on the CDR3 plus reference TRBV7-2 and TRBJ2-1, the full variable domain is GAGVSQSPSNKVTEKGKDVELRCDPISGHTALYWYRQSLGQGLEFLIYFQGNSAPDKSGLPSDRFSAERTGGSVSTLTIQRTQQEDSAVYLCASSLRTSTSYNEQFFGPGTRLTVL.

This clonotype was seen ten or more times. This chain joins TRBV7-8 and TRBJ2-5, with D maybe TRBD2 (5 bases). V was clipped by 3 bases and J by 5 bases, with 28 bases between them. Per the germline V gene, CDR1 is SGHVS and CDR2 is FQNEAQ. CDR3 length: 19 residues. CDR3 region: CASSLRTIGGPAVVETQYF. The CDR3 nucleotides read TGTGCCAGCAGCTTGAGGACCATTGGCGGGCCTGCGGTAGTGGAGACCCAGTACTTC.